This T cell receptor (beta chain) was recorded in a study of blood T cell repertoires in COVID-19. Study details: Samples representing acute and convalescent COVID-19 were sourced from the United States, Italy and Spain. The analysed material was cDNA or gDNA that came from T cells, B-cell-depleted T cells, or PBMCs.

The Seattle patients, enrolled during active infection, were followed longitudinally. As processed by the authors: Cell counts per sample came from amplifying reference gene primers. TCRdb's copy holds only in-frame clones and misses some; the assay was immunoSEQ multiplex PCR. V, J and clone size reflect that table, while D and trimming were determined from the DNA. The sample includes around 140,000 clones, roughly 89% of them seen just once. Germline lookup yields CDR1 LGHNA and CDR2 YNFKEQ. This CDR3 is 16 amino acids long. V was shortened by 1 base and J by 3 bases, with 13 bases between the two germline ends.

The clonotype comes from a man in his fifties or sixties with COVID-19, enrolled during active disease. The chain combines TRBV4-2 with TRBJ1-3, with D maybe TRBD1 (6 bases). Sequenced material: peripheral blood. CDR3 protein: CASSQGINRDGNTIYF. The CDR3 DNA is TGTGCCAGCAGCCAAGGGATCAACAGGGATGGAAACACCATATATTTT.